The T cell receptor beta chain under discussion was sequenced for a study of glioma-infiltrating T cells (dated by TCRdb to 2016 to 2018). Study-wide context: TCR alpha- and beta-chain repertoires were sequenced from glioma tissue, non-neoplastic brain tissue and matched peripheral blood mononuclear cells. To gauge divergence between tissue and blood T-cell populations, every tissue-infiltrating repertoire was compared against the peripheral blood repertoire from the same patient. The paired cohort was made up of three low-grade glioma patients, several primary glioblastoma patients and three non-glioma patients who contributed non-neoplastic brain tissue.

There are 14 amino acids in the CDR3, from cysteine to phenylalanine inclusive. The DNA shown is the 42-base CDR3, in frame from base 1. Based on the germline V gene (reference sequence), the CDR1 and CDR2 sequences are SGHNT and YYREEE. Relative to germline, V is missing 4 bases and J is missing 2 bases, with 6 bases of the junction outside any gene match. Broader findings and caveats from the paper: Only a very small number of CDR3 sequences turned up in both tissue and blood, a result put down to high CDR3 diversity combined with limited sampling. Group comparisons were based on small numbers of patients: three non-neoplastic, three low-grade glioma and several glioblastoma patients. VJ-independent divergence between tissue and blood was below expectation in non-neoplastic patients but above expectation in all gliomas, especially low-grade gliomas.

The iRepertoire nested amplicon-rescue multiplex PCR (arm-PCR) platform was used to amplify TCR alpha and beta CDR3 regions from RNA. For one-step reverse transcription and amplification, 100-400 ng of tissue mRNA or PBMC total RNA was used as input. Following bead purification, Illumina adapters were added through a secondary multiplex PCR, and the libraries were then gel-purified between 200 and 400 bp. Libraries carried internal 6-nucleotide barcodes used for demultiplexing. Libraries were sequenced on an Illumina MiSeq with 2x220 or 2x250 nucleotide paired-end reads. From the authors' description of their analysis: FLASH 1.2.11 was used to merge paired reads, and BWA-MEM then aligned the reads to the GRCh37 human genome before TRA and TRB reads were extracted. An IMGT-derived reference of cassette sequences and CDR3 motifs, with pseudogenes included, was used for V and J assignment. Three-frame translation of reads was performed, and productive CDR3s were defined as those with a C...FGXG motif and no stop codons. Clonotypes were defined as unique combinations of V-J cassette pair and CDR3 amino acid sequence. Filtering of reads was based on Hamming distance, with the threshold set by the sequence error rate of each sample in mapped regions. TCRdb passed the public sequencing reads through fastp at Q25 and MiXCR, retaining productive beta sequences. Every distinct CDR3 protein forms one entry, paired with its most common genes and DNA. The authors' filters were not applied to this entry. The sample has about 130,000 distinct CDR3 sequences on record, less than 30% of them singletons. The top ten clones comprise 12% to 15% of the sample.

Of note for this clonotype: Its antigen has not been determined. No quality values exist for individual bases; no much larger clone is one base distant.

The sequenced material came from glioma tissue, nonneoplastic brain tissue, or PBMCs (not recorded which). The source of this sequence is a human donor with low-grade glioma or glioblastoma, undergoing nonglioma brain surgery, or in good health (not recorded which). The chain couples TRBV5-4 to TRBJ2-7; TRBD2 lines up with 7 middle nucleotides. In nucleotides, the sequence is TGTGCCAGCAGCCCGGGACTAATTACCTACGAGCAGTACTTC. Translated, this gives CASSPGLITYEQYF.